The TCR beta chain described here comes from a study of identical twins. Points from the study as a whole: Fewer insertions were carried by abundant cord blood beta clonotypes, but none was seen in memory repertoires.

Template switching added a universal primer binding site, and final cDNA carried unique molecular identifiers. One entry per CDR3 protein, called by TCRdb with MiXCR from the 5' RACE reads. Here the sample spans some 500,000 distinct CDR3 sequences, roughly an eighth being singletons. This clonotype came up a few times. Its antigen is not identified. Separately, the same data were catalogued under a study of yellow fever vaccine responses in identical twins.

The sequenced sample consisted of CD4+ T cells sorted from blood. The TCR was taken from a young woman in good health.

As DNA, the CDR3 is TGTGCCAGCAGATATTCGGGAGGGAACACTGAAGCTTTCTTT. As protein: CASRYSGGNTEAFF. The V and J genes are TRBV6-5 and TRBJ1-1; no definite D call. Trimming cost V 6 bases and J 1 base, with 12 bases left between them. CDR1 MNHEY and CDR2 SVGAGI come from the germline V gene. This CDR3 has 14 amino acids.